The sequence of this T cell receptor beta chain was determined in a study of blood T cells in healthy people across ages. Study findings and constraints: Per million T cells, the diversity of TCR beta decreased roughly linearly as age advanced.

A second PCR, run for about 7 to 11 cycles, used a sample-barcoded 5' primer plus a J-beta primer mix. Unique molecular identifiers of 12 random nucleotides labeled each cDNA. Each CDR3 protein is one row after TCRdb ran MiXCR on the 5' RACE reads. The repertoire holds about 690,000 distinct CDR3 sequences, with around two fifths as singletons. This CDR3 region has 15 residues. This clonotype was found many times. What it binds is not known. Sequencing input: blood. The chain links TRBV21-1 to TRBJ2-4; TRBD1 is the table's D call, not checked against the DNA. TRBV21-1 is described as a pseudogene. The source is a man older than 75 in good health. The CDR3 region has the DNA TGTGCCAGCATGACGGACACTCCCGCCAAAAACATTCAGTACTTC. Its translation is CASMTDTPAKNIQYF.